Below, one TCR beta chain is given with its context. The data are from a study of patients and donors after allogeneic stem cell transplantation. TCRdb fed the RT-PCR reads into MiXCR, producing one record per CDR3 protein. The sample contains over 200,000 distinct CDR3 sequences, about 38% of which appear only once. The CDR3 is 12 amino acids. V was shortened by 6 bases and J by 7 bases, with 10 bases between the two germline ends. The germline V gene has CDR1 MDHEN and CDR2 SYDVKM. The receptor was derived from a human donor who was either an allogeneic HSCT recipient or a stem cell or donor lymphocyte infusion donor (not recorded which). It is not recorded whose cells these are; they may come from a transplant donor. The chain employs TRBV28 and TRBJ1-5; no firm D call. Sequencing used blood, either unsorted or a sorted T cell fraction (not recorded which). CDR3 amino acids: CASRSNGQPQHF. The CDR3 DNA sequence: TGTGCCAGCAGGTCCAATGGACAGCCCCAGCATTTT.